This entry lists 27 T cell receptor beta chains sequenced from one sample in a study of graft-versus-host responses after intestinal transplantation. Profiled with immunoSEQ multiplex PCR; TCRdb holds only in-frame clones, not every one. The sample has about 93,000 clones, approximately 78% seen once. No antigen is known for these receptors. This specimen was unstimulated CD4+ T cells sorted from spleen or lymph node cells, taken before intestinal transplant. The origin of the receptors is a human donor who received an intestinal transplant.

J is TRBJ2-2 and V is TRBV19; D perhaps matches TRBD2 (5 bases). Germline V lookup: CDR1 LNHDA, CDR2 SQIVND (reference sequence). The CDR3 has 13 residues. Trimming took 4 bases from V and 5 from J, leaving 8 bases between them. The CDR3 nucleotides are TGTGCCAGTAGTAGCCGGGATACCGGGGAGCTGTTTTTT. Its protein is CASSSRDTGELFF. The whole variable domain, filled in from reference TRBV19 and TRBJ2-2, reads DGGITQSPKYLFRKEGQNVTLSCEQNLNHDAMYWYRQDPGQGLRLIYYSQIVNDFQKGDIAEGYSVSREKKESFPLTVTSAQKNPTAFYLCASSSRDTGELFFGEGSRLTVL.

V gene TRBV5-1 combines with J gene TRBJ2-7; 7 bases agree with TRBD2. CDR3 length: 17 residues. With V trimmed by 0 bases and J by 3 bases, 12 bases remained unmatched. Germline V gives CDR1 SGHRS, CDR2 YFSETQ. Here the CDR3 reads CASSLGRDGGGIYEQYF. In nucleotides, the CDR3 is TGCGCCAGCAGCTTGGGGCGAGATGGCGGGGGTATCTACGAGCAGTACTTC.

In its sample, this clone was seen a few times. This rearrangement joins TRBV5-6 to TRBJ1-2; D is ambiguous. V lost 6 bases and J 3 bases, leaving 15 bases between the germline ends. CDR3 length: 14 residues. In germline, CDR1 is SGHDT, CDR2 YYEEEE. The CDR3 bases are TGTGCCAGCACCGAGTATGAGCTTGACTATGGCTACACCTTC. Translating gives CASTEYELDYGYTF.

The chain recombines TRBV6-4 with TRBJ2-7, with 11 positions matching TRBD2. Losses at the gene ends were 5 bases for V and 6 bases for J; bases not matched to a gene: 3. The CDR3 spans 13 residues. CDR1 and CDR2 from the germline V gene are MRHNA and SNTAGT. The chain's CDR3 is CASSFLAGGEQYF. CDR3 coding DNA: TGTGCCAGCAGTTTTCTAGCGGGAGGCGAGCAGTACTTC.

The V call is TRBV7-9, the J call TRBJ1-3; 10 positions agree with TRBD1. Germline V gene lookup returns CDR1 SEHNR and CDR2 FQNEAQ (reference sequence). This CDR3 has 16 amino acids. J lost 2 bases, V lost 1 base, and 2 bases had no gene match. For the CDR3, the DNA is TGTGCCAGCAGCTTAGGTGGGACAGGGGCTGGAAACACCATATATTTT. Its protein product is CASSLGGTGAGNTIYF.

The J gene is TRBJ1-1, the V gene TRBV28, with unresolved D. The CDR3 is 13 residues long. Trimming left V 5 bases short and J 1 base short, with 8 bases between. CDR1 is MDHEN and CDR2 is SYDVKM in the germline V gene. The CDR3 here is CASSHRENTEAFF. CDR3 coding DNA: TGTGCCAGCAGTCATCGAGAGAACACTGAAGCTTTCTTT.

This clone was picked up one time. The chain combines TRBV15 with TRBJ2-1; 8 bases map to TRBD2. V lost 0 bases, J lost 6 bases, and 7 bases stayed unmatched. Germline loops: CDR1 LNHNV, CDR2 YYDKDF (reference sequence). CDR3 length: 16 amino acids. For the CDR3, the DNA is TGTGCCACCAGCAGAGATTCCGGGAGGGCCTCCAATGAGCAGTTCTTC. It is translated as CATSRDSGRASNEQFF.

The chain recombines TRBV5-1 with TRBJ2-2; D call uncertain. The CDR3 length is 13 residues. Trimming left V 0 bases short and J 11 bases short, with 11 bases between. Per germline, CDR1 SGHRS and CDR2 YFSETQ. CDR3 residues: CASSLDSQVELFF. The CDR3 nucleotides are TGCGCCAGCAGCTTGGATTCGCAGGTAGAGCTGTTTTTT.

The V gene is TRBV29-1, the J gene TRBJ1-2; D remains ambiguous. This CDR3 contains 10 residues. The V end was cut by 3 bases, the J end by 5 bases, with 4 bases between. Germline V gene sequence: CDR1 SQVTM, CDR2 ANQGSEA. As DNA, the CDR3 is TGCAGCGTTGACCATTATGGCTACACCTTC. Its protein is CSVDHYGYTF.

The rearrangement joins TRBV2 to TRBJ2-5; 7 bases agree with TRBD2. This CDR3 is built from 14 residues. V lost 6 bases, J lost 5 bases, and 9 bases stayed unmatched. From germline, CDR1 is SNHLY and CDR2 FYNNEI. CDR3: CASSGRLAGETQYF. Here the CDR3 DNA reads TGTGCCAGCAGCGGGAGACTAGCAGGCGAGACCCAGTACTTC.

Only a few counts were recorded for this clone. V gene TRBV30 combines with J gene TRBJ1-5, with D perhaps TRBD1 (6 bases). Per the germline V gene, CDR1 is GTSNPN and CDR2 is SVGIG (reference sequence). The CDR3 is 13 residues long. V lost 5 bases and J lost 1, with 9 bases in between. The CDR3 sequence is CAWSGDSNQPQHF. In DNA, the CDR3 is TGTGCCTGGTCAGGGGACAGCAATCAGCCCCAGCATTTT.

The CDR3 bases are TGTGCCAGCAGTTCGCCGGGACACATGGACACTGAAGCTTTCTTT. The encoded protein is CASSSPGHMDTEAFF. The chain has TRBV28 and TRBJ1-1, with a tentative D call TRBD1 (6 bases). CDR1 is MDHEN and CDR2 is SYDVKM in the germline V gene. The CDR3 loop spans 15 amino acids. V lost 4 bases and J lost 3, with 15 bases in between. Drawing the rest from reference TRBV28 and TRBJ1-1, the complete variable domain is DVKVTQSSRYLVKRTGEKVFLECVQDMDHENMFWYRQDPGLGLRLIYFSYDVKMKEKGDIPEGYSVSREKKERFSLILESASTNQTSMYLCASSSPGHMDTEAFFGQGTRLTVV.

CDR3 sequence (DNA): TGTGCCAGCAGTCGCAAGCGGGACAGGGAGCAGCCCCAGCATTTT. Its translation is CASSRKRDREQPQHF. This chain uses TRBV6-5 with TRBJ1-5, with 9 bases lining up with TRBD1. CDR1 MNHEY and CDR2 SVGAGI come from the germline V gene. This CDR3 contains 15 residues. The junction had 9 bases not matched to a gene; V was cut back by 5 bases and J by 7 bases.

V and J are TRBV5-4 and TRBJ2-7, with 11 nucleotides matching TRBD2. Trimming took 0 bases from V and 7 from J; bases not matched to a gene: 6. Per the germline V gene, CDR1 is SGHNT and CDR2 is YYREEE (reference sequence). CDR3 length: 15 residues. CDR3 in amino acids: CASSLGVAGGREQYF. The CDR3 DNA reads TGTGCCAGCAGCTTGGGGGTAGCGGGAGGGAGAGAGCAGTACTTC.

The chain joins TRBV7-8 to TRBJ2-1, with 9 bases identical to TRBD2. The V gene's germline CDR1 is SGHVS and CDR2 FQNEAQ. V lost 3 bases to trimming and J lost 3 bases; unmatched junction nucleotides: 3. The CDR3 extends over 15 amino acids. CDR3 sequence (DNA): TGTGCCAGCAGCTTTAGCGGGAGAGTCTACAATGAGCAGTTCTTC. Residues: CASSFSGRVYNEQFF. Full variable domain (outside the CDR3, taken from reference TRBV7-8 and TRBJ2-1): GAGVSQSPRYKVAKRGQDVALRCDPISGHVSLFWYQQALGQGPEFLTYFQNEAQLDKSGLPSDRFFAERPEGSVSTLKIQRTQQEDSAVYLCASSFSGRVYNEQFFGPGTRLTVL.

The V call is TRBV5-1, the J call TRBJ2-5; TRBD2 might be the D (6 bases). There are 14 residues in the CDR3. V was shortened by 2 bases and J by 4 bases, with 12 bases between the two germline ends. Germline CDR1 is SGHRS and CDR2 is YFSETQ. DNA of the CDR3: TGCGCCAGCAGCTTTATGAGGGGAGGAGAGACCCAGTACTTC. Translation: CASSFMRGGETQYF.

The chain has TRBV5-1 and TRBJ1-1, with TRBD1 matching 7 bases. This CDR3 has 14 residues. V dropped 3 bases and J dropped 0; count of bases not matched to a gene: 2. Germline CDR1 reads SGHRS; CDR2 reads YFSETQ. Here the CDR3 DNA reads TGCGCCAGCAGCTCTGGACAGGTGAACACTGAAGCTTTCTTT. Translated: CASSSGQVNTEAFF. The full variable domain, with the rest looked up from reference TRBV5-1 and TRBJ1-1, is KAGVTQTPRYLIKTRGQQVTLSCSPISGHRSVSWYQQTPGQGLQFLFEYFSETQRNKGNFPGRFSGRQFSNSRSEMNVSTLELGDSALYLCASSSGQVNTEAFFGQGTRLTVV.

This chain joins TRBV5-6 and TRBJ2-3, with 7 bases fitting TRBD2. Germline V lookup: CDR1 SGHDT, CDR2 YYEEEE. There are 14 residues in the CDR3. J lost 4 bases, V lost 4 bases, and 6 bases had no gene match. DNA for the CDR3: TGTGCCAGCAGCCTAAGCGGGGCGGCAGATACGCAGTATTTT. Protein sequence: CASSLSGAADTQYF.

This clone was observed a handful of times. The genes are TRBV18 and TRBJ2-1; D gene unclear. Germline-derived CDR1 and CDR2 are KGHSH and LQKENI. V gave up 5 bases and J gave up 8 bases, with 10 bases separating them. This CDR3 has 12 residues. CDR3 DNA sequence: TGTGCCAGCTCATATTCAGGCCATGAGCAGTTCTTC. This gives the protein CASSYSGHEQFF.

The J gene is TRBJ1-2, the V gene TRBV10-3, with D unresolved. This CDR3 is built from 12 residues. V dropped 7 bases and J dropped 4 bases, with 10 bases sitting between them. Per germline, CDR1 ENHRY and CDR2 SYGVKD. The CDR3 DNA reads TGTGCCATCACTGGTGACACCTATGGCTACACCTTC. Amino acid sequence: CAITGDTYGYTF.

The chain employs TRBV5-4 and TRBJ1-1; TRBD1 agrees at 7 bases. The CDR3 has 15 residues. CDR1 is SGHNT and CDR2 is YYREEE in the germline V gene (reference sequence). The V and J ends lost 2 bases and 2 bases, in that order; junction bases with no gene match: 6. CDR3 residues: CASSLQGFGNTEAFF. The CDR3 DNA is TGTGCCAGCAGCTTACAGGGGTTCGGAAACACTGAAGCTTTCTTT.

V is TRBV11-2 and J is TRBJ1-2, with D maybe TRBD1 (5 bases). Germline CDR1 is SGHAT and CDR2 is FQNNGV. V lost 5 bases, J lost 3 bases, and 10 bases lay in between. The CDR3 extends over 13 amino acids. The chain's CDR3 is CASSQGGDYGYTF. CDR3 DNA: TGTGCCAGCAGCCAGGGTGGTGACTATGGCTACACCTTC.

Details on this clone: The identical CDR3 is also encoded by other nucleotide sequences in the sample. V usage is TRBV28 and J usage is TRBJ2-3; no clear D gene. This CDR3 is built from 12 residues. V was clipped by 6 bases and J by 6 bases, with 10 bases between them. In germline, CDR1 is MDHEN, CDR2 SYDVKM. The DNA of the CDR3 is TGTGCCAGCAGCCCCCCCGGGGATACGCAGTATTTT. This encodes CASSPPGDTQYF.

The chain couples TRBV27 to TRBJ1-2; maybe TRBD1 (6 bases). With 5 bases removed from V and 2 bases from J, the gap between germline ends came to 12 bases. In germline, CDR1 is MNHEY, CDR2 SMNVEV (reference sequence). The CDR3 has 14 amino acids. CDR3 coding DNA: TGTGCCAGCAGTCGTCACGGACAGAACTATGGCTACACCTTC. This translates into CASSRHGQNYGYTF.

The V call is TRBV5-4, the J call TRBJ2-7; 8 positions agree with TRBD1. V shed 7 bases and J 5 bases; nucleotides not matched to a gene: 11. This CDR3 is 14 amino acids long. Germline V lookup: CDR1 SGHNT, CDR2 YYREEE (reference sequence). CDR3 DNA: TGTGCCAGCCAACTCGGGACAGGTGTTAACGAGCAGTACTTC. It yields the protein CASQLGTGVNEQYF.

The chain joins TRBV9 to TRBJ1-4; 7 nucleotides agree with TRBD1. Germline CDR1 reads SGDLS; CDR2 reads YYNGEE. J lost 4 bases, V lost 2 bases, and 2 bases had no gene match. CDR3 size: 14 residues. The CDR3 nucleotides are TGTGCCAGCAGCGTCGGGACAGTTAATGAAAAACTGTTTTTT. Translation: CASSVGTVNEKLFF.

The CDR3 loop is CASSRSGEREQYF. The CDR3 region has the DNA TGTGCCAGCAGCCGATCAGGGGAGAGGGAGCAGTACTTC. The rearrangement joins TRBV7-9 to TRBJ2-7, with D perhaps matching TRBD1 (6 bases). Trimming left V 5 bases short and J 7 bases short, with 15 bases between. Germline V CDR1 and CDR2: SEHNR, FQNEAQ (reference sequence). CDR3 length: 13 amino acids.